Sequencing of this T cell receptor beta chain was carried out in a study of glioma-infiltrating T cells. Using RNA template, CDR3s of TCR alpha and beta were amplified with iRepertoire arm-PCR. One-step reverse transcription and amplification started from approximately 100-400 ng of tissue mRNA or PBMC total RNA. From the multiplex PCR reads, TCRdb called clonotypes with MiXCR, one entry per CDR3 protein. In the table there are around 20,000 distinct CDR3 sequences, under 30% of which are singletons. To note about this clonotype: The antigen remains unidentified. As the CDR3 is not closed by the conserved phenylalanine or tryptophan, this likely results from a read error.

This CDR3 region has 14 residues. In germline, CDR1 is SNHLY, CDR2 FYNNEI. V gave up 3 bases and J gave up 7 bases, with 13 bases separating them. General study points: Above-expected tissue-blood divergence occurred in all gliomas, most in low-grade ones. Tissue and blood shared very few CDR3 sequences.

The rearrangement joins TRBV2 to TRBJ2-1; D is perhaps TRBD2 (6 bases). Sequencing was carried out using glioma tissue, nonneoplastic brain tissue, or PBMCs (not recorded which). The origin of this receptor is a human donor with low-grade glioma or glioblastoma, undergoing nonglioma brain surgery, or in good health (not recorded which). The CDR3 DNA sequence: TGTGCCAGCAGTGATACTAGCCCAATAAATGAGCAGTTCCTC. Protein sequence: CASSDTSPINEQFL.